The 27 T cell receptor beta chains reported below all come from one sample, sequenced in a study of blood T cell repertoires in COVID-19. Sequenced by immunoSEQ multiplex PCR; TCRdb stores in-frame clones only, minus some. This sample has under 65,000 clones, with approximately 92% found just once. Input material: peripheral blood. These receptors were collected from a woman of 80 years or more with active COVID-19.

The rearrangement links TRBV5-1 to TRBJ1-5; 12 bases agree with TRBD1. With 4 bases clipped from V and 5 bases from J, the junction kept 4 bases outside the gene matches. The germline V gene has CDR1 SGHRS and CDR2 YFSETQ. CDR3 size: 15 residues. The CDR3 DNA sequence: TGCGCCAGCAGCACTGGGACAGGGGGCGATCAGCCCCAGCATTTT. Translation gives CASSTGTGGDQPQHF.

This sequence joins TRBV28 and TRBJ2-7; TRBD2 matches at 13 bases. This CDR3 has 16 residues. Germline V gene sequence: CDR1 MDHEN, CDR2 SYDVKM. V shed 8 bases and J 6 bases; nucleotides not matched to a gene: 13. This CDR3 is CASGMGGTSGIREQYF. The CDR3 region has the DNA TGTGCCAGCGGAATGGGGGGGACTAGCGGGATCCGCGAGCAGTACTTC.

CDR3 nucleotide sequence: TGTGCCAGCAGCCCTGGACGGGAGAACTATGGCTACACCTTC. It encodes CASSPGRENYGYTF. J is TRBJ1-2 and V is TRBV5-4; unclear D gene. Trimming left V 4 bases short and J 2 bases short, with 12 bases between. CDR1 SGHNT and CDR2 YYREEE come from the germline V gene (reference sequence). This CDR3 has 14 residues. The variable domain in full, completed from reference TRBV5-4 and TRBJ1-2, reads ETGVTQSPTHLIKTRGQQVTLRCSSQSGHNTVSWYQQALGQGPQFIFQYYREEENGRGNFPPRFSGLQFPNYSSELNVNALELDDSALYLCASSPGRENYGYTFGSGTRLTVV.

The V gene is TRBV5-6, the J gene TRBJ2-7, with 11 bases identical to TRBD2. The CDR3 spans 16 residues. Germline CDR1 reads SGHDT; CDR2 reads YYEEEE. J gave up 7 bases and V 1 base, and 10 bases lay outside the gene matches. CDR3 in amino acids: CASSLRSSGRVWEQYF. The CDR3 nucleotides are TGTGCCAGCAGCTTGAGGAGTAGCGGGAGGGTTTGGGAGCAGTACTTC.

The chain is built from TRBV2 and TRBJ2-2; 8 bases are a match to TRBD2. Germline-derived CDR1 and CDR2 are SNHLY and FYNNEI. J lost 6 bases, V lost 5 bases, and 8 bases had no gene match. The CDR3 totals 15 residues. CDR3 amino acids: CASSLAGKVSGELFF. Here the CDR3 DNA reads TGTGCCAGCAGTTTAGCGGGAAAGGTCTCCGGGGAGCTGTTTTTT.

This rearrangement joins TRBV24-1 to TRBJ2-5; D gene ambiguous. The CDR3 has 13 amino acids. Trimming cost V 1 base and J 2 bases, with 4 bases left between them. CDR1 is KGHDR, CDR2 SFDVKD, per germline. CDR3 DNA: TGTGCCACCAGTGATTTCCCGCAAGAGACCCAGTACTTC. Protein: CATSDFPQETQYF.

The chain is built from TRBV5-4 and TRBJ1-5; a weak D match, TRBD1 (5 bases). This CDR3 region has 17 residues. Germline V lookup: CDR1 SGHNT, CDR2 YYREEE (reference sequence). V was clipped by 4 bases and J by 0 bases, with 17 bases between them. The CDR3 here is CASSPDGGVYSNQPQHF. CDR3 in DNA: TGTGCCAGCAGCCCGGACGGGGGGGTTTATAGCAATCAGCCCCAGCATTTT. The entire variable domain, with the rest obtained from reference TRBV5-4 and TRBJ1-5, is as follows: ETGVTQSPTHLIKTRGQQVTLRCSSQSGHNTVSWYQQALGQGPQFIFQYYREEENGRGNFPPRFSGLQFPNYSSELNVNALELDDSALYLCASSPDGGVYSNQPQHFGDGTRLSIL.

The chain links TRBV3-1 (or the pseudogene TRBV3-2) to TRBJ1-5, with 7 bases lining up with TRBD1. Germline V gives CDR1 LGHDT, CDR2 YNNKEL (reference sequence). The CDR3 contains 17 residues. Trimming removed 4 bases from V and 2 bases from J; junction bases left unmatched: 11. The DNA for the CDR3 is TGTGCCAGCAGCCCAGGGGGTTTTGGGGGCGGCAATCAGCCCCAGCATTTT. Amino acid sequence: CASSPGGFGGGNQPQHF.

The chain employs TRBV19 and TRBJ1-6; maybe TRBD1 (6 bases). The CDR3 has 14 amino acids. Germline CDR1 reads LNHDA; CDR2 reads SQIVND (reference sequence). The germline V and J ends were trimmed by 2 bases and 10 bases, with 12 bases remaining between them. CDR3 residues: CASSIRAGVSPLHF. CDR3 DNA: TGTGCCAGTAGTATAAGGGCAGGGGTCTCACCCCTCCACTTT. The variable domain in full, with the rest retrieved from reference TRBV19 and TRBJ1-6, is DGGITQSPKYLFRKEGQNVTLSCEQNLNHDAMYWYRQDPGQGLRLIYYSQIVNDFQKGDIAEGYSVSREKKESFPLTVTSAQKNPTAFYLCASSIRAGVSPLHFGNGTRLTVT.

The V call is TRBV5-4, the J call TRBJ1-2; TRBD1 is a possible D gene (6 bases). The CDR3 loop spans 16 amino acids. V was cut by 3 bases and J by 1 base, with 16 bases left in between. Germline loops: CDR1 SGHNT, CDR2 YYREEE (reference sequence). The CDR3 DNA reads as TGTGCCAGCAGCTCGATCACAGGGTTAATTAACTATGGCTACACCTTC. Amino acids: CASSSITGLINYGYTF.

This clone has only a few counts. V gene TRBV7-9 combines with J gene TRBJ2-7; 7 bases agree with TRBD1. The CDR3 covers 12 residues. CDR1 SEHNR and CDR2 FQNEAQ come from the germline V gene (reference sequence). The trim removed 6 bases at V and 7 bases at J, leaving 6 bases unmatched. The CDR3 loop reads CASRSDRDEQYV. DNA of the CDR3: TGTGCCAGCAGATCCGACAGGGATGAGCAGTACGTC.

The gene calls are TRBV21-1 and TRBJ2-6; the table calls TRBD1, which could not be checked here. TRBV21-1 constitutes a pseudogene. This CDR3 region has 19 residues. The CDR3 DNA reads TGTGCCAGCAGCAAAGGCCGGGACAGGGGGCCCCCCGGGGCCAACGTCCTGACTTTC. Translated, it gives CASSKGRDRGPPGANVLTF.

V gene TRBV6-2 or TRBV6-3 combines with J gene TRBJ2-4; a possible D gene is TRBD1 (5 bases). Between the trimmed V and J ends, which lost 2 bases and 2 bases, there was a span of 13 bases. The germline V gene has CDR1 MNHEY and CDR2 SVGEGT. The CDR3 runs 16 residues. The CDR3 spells CASSYGVGPSKNIQYF. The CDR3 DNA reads TGTGCCAGCAGTTACGGAGTGGGGCCGTCCAAAAACATTCAGTACTTC.

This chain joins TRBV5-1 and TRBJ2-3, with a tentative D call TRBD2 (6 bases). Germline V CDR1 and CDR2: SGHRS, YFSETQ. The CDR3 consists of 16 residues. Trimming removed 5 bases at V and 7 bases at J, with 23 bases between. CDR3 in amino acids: CASSPQVGVRGNTQYF. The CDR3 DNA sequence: TGCGCCAGCAGTCCACAAGTAGGGGTTCGGGGGAATACGCAGTATTTT. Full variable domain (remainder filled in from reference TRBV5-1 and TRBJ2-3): KAGVTQTPRYLIKTRGQQVTLSCSPISGHRSVSWYQQTPGQGLQFLFEYFSETQRNKGNFPGRFSGRQFSNSRSEMNVSTLELGDSALYLCASSPQVGVRGNTQYFGPGTRLTVL.

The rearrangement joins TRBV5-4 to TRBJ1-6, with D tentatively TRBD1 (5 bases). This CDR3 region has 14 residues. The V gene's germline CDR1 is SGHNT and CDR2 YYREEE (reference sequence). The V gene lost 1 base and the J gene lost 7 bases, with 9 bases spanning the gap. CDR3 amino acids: CASSLSQGNSPLHF. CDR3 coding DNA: TGTGCCAGCAGCTTGAGTCAGGGAAATTCACCCCTCCACTTT. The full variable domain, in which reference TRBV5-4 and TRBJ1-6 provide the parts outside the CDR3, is ETGVTQSPTHLIKTRGQQVTLRCSSQSGHNTVSWYQQALGQGPQFIFQYYREEENGRGNFPPRFSGLQFPNYSSELNVNALELDDSALYLCASSLSQGNSPLHFGNGTRLTVT.

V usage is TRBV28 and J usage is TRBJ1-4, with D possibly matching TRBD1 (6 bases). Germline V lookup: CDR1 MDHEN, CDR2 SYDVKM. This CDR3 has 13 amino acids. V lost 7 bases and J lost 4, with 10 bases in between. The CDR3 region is CASTKGDNEKLFF. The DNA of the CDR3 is TGTGCCAGCACGAAGGGGGATAATGAAAAACTGTTTTTT.

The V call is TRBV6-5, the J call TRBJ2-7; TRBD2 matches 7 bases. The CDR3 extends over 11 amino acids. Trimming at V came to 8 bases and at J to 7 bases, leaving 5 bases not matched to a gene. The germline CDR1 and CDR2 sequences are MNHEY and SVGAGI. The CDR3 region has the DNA TGTGCCAGCGGGAGGGCCGGTGAGCAGTACTTC. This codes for CASGRAGEQYF.

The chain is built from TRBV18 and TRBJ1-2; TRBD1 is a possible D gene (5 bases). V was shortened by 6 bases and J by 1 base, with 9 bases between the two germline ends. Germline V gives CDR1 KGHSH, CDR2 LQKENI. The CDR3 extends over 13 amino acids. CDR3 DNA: TGTGCCAGCTCTACAGGCCATAACTATGGCTACACCTTC. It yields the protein CASSTGHNYGYTF.

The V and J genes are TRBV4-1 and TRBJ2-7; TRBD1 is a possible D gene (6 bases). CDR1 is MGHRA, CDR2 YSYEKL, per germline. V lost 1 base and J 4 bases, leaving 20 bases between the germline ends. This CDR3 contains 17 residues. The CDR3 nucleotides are TGCGCCAGCAGCCAAGCAAGACAGGACCGAGGGGGATACGAGCAGTACTTC. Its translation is CASSQARQDRGGYEQYF.

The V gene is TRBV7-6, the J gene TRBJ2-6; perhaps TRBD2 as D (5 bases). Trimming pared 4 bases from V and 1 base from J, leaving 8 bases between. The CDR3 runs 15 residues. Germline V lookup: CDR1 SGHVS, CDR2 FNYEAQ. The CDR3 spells CASSSPGSGANVLTF. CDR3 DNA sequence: TGTGCCAGCAGCTCCCCGGGGTCTGGGGCCAACGTCCTGACTTTC.

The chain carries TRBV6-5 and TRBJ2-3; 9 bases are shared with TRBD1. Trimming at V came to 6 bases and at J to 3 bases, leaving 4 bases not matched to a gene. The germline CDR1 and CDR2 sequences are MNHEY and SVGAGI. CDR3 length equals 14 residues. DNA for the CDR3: TGTGCCAGCAGCGGGACAGGGAGTACAGATACGCAGTATTTT. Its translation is CASSGTGSTDTQYF.

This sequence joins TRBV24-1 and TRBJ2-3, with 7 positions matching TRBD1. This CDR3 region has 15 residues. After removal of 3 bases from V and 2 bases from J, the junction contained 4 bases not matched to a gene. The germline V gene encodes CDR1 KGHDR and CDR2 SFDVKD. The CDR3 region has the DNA TGTGCCACCAGTGATAACAGGGGAACCACAGATACGCAGTATTTT. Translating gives CATSDNRGTTDTQYF.

The CDR3 DNA reads as TGTGCCACCAGTGATTTCGGGGACAATGAGCAGTTCTTC. It codes for CATSDFGDNEQFF. The rearrangement uses TRBV24-1 and TRBJ2-1; maybe TRBD2 (5 bases). CDR1 is KGHDR, CDR2 SFDVKD, per germline. The CDR3 contains 13 residues. V gave up 1 base and J gave up 5 bases, with 5 bases separating them.

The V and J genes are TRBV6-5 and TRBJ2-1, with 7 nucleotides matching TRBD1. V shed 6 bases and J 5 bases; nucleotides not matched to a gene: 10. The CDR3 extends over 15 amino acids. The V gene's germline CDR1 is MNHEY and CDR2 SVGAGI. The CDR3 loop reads CASSRESGTDNEQFF. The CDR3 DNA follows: TGTGCCAGCAGCCGCGAATCCGGGACAGACAATGAGCAGTTCTTC.

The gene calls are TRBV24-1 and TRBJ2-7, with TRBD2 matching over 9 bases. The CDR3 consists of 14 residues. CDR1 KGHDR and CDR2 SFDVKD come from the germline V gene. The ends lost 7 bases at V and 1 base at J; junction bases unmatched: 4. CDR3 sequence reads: CATSSGRSSYEQYF. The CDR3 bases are TGTGCCACCAGCAGCGGGAGGTCGTCCTACGAGCAGTACTTC.

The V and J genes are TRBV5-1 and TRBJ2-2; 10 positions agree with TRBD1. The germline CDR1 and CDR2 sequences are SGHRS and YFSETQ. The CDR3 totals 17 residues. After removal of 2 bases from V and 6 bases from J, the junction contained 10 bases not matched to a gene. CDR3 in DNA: TGCGCCAGCAGCTTCTTCGGACAGGGGGAAATTGCCGGGGAGCTGTTTTTT. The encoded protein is CASSFFGQGEIAGELFF.

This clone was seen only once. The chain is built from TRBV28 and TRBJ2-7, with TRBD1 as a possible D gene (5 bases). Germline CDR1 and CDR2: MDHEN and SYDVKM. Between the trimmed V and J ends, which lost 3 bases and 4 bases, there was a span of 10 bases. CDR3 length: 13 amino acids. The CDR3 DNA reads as TGTGCCAGCAGTTTGCGACAGAGTTACGAGCAGTACTTC. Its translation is CASSLRQSYEQYF.